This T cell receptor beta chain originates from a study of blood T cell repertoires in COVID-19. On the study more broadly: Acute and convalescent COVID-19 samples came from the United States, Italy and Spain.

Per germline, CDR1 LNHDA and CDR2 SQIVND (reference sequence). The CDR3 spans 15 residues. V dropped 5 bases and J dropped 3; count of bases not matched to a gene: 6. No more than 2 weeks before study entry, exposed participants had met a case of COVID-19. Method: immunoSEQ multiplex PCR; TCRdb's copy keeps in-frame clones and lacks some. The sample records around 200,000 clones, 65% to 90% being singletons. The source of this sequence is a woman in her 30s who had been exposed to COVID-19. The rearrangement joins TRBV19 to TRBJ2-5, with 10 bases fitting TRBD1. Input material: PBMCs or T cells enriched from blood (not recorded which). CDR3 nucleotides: TGTGCCAGTAGTCGGGCCGGGACAGGGGAAGAGACCCAGTACTTC. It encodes CASSRAGTGEETQYF.